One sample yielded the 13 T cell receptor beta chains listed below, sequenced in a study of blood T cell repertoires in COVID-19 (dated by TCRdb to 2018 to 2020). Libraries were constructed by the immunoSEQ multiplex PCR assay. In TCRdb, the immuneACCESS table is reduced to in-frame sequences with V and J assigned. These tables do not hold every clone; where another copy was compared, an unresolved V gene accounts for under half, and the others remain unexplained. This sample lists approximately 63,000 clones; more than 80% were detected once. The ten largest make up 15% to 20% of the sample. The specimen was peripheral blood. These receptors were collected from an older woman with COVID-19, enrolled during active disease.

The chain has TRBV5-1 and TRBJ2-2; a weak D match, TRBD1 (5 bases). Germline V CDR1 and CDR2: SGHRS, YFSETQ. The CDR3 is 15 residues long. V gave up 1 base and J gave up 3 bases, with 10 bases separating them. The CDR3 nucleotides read TGCGCCAGCAGCTTGATGGGGCCGGACACCGGGGAGCTGTTTTTT. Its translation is CASSLMGPDTGELFF.

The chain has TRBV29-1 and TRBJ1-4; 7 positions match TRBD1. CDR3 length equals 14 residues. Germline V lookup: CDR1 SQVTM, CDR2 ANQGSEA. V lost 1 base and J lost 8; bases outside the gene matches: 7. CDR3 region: CSVEGRVRGEKLFF. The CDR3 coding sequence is TGCAGCGTTGAAGGACGCGTCAGGGGGGAAAAACTGTTTTTT.

The CDR3 protein is CASSPSLVSYNEQFF. DNA of the CDR3: TGTGCCAGCAGCCCCAGTCTAGTTTCCTACAATGAGCAGTTCTTC. The chain carries TRBV11-2 and TRBJ2-1; D unclear. The CDR3 loop spans 15 amino acids. The germline CDR1 and CDR2 sequences are SGHAT and FQNNGV. Trimming removed 5 bases from V and 1 base from J, with 12 bases in between.

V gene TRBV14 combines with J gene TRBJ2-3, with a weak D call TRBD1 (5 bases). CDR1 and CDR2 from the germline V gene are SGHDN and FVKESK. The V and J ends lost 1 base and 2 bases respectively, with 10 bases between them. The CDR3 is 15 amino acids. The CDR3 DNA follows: TGTGCCAGCAGCCAAGGACAGATGCTCACAGATACGCAGTATTTT. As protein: CASSQGQMLTDTQYF. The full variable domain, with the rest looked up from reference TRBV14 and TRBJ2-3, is EAGVTQFPSHSVIEKGQTVTLRCDPISGHDNLYWYRRVMGKEIKFLLHFVKESKQDESGMPNNRFLAERTGGTYSTLKVQPAELEDSGVYFCASSQGQMLTDTQYFGPGTRLTVL.

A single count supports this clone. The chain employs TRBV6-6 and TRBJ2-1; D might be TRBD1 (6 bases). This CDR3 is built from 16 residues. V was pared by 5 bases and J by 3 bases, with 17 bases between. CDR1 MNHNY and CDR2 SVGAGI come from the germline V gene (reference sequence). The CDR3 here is CASSRQQGVGYNEQFF. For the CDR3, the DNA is TGTGCCAGCAGTCGCCAACAGGGAGTAGGCTACAATGAGCAGTTCTTC.

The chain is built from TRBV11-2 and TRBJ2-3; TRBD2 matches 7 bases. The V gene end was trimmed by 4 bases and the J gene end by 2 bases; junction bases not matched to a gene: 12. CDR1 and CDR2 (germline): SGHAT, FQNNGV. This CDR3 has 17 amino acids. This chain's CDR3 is CASSSRGSGLFTDTQYF. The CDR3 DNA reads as TGTGCCAGCAGCTCCAGAGGTAGCGGGCTTTTCACAGATACGCAGTATTTT.

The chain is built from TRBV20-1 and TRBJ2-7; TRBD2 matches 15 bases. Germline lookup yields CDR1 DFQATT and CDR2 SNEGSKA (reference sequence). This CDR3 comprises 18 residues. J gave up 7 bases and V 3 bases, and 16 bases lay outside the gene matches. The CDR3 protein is CSASSGLAGGPVGEEQYF. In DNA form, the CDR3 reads TGCAGTGCTAGTTCGGGACTAGCGGGAGGCCCGGTCGGAGAAGAGCAGTACTTC.

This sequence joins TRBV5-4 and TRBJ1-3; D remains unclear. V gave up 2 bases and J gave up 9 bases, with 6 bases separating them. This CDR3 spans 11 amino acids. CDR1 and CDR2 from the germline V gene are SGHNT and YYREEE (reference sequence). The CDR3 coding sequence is TGTGCCAGCAGCTTTGGAGCCACCATATATTTT. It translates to CASSFGATIYF.

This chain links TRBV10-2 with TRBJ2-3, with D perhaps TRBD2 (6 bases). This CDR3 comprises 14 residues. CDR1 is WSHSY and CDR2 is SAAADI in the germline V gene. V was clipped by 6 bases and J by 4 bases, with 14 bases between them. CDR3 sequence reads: CASRGGPVSDTQYF. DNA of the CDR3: TGCGCCAGCAGAGGAGGGCCCGTCTCAGATACGCAGTATTTT.

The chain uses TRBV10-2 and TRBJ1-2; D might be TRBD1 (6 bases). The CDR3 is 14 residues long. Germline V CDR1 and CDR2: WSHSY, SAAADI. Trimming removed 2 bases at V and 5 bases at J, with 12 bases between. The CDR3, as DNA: TGCGCCAGCAGTGAGGGCCGGACAGATTATGGCTACACCTTC. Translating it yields CASSEGRTDYGYTF.

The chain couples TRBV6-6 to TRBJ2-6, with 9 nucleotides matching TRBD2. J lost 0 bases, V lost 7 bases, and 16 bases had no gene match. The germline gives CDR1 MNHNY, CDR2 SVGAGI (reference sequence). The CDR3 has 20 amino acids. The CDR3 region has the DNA TGTGCCAGCAACTACCACCGGTCCCTAGCGGGATTCTCTGGGGCCAACGTCCTGACTTTC. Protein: CASNYHRSLAGFSGANVLTF.

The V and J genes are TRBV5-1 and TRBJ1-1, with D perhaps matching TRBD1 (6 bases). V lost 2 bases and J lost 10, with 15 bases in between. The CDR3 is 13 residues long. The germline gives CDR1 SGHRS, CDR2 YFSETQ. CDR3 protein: CASSLPQGSGAFF. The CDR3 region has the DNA TGCGCCAGCAGCTTACCCCAGGGGAGCGGAGCTTTCTTT.

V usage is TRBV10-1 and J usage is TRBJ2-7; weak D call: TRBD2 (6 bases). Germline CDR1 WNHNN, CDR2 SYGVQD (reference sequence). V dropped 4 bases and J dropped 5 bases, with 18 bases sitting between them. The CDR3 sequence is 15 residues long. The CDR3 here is CASSGQRAGLDEQYF. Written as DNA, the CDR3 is TGCGCCAGCAGTGGGCAGCGGGCCGGGTTGGACGAGCAGTACTTC.